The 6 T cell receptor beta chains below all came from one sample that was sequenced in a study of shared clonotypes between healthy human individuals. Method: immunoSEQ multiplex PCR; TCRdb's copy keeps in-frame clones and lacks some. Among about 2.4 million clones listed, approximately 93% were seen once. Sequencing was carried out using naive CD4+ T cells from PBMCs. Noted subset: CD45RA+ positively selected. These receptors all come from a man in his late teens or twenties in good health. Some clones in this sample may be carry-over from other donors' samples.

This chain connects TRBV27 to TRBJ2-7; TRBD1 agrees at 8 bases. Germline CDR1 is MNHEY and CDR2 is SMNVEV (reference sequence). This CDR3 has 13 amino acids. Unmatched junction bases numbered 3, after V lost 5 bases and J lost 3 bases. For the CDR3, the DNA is TGTGCCAGCAGTCACAGGGGGAACTACGAGCAGTACTTC. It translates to CASSHRGNYEQYF.

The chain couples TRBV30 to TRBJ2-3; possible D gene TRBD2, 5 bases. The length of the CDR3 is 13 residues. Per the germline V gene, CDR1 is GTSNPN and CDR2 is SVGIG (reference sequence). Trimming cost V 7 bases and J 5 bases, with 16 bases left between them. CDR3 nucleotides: TGTGCCTCTCGGCTGTACGGAGGAGATACGCAGTATTTT. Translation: CASRLYGGDTQYF.

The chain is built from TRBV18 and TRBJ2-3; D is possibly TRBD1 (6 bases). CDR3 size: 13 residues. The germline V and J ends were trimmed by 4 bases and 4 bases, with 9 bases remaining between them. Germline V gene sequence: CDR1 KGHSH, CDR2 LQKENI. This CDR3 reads CASSLSGADTQYF. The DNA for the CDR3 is TGTGCCAGCTCACTATCAGGGGCAGATACGCAGTATTTT.

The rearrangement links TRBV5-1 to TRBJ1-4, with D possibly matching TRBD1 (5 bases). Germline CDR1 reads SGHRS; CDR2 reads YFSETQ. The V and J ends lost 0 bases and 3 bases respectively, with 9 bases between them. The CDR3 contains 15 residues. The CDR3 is CASSLARGANEKLFF. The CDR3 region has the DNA TGCGCCAGCAGCTTGGCCCGGGGGGCTAATGAAAAACTGTTTTTT.

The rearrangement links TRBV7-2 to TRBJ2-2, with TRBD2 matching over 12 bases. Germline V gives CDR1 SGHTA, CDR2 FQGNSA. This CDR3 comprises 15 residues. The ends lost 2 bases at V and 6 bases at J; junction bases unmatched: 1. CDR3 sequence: CASSLRTSGAGELFF. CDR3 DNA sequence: TGTGCCAGCAGCTTAAGGACTAGCGGGGCCGGGGAGCTGTTTTTT.

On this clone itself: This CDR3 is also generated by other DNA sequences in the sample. CDR3 DNA sequence: TGTGCCAGCAGCGCGGACAGGGGGCGTGCAGATACGCAGTATTTT. As protein: CASSADRGRADTQYF. The J gene is TRBJ2-3, the V gene TRBV7-2; TRBD1 matches 11 bases. The CDR3 is 15 residues long. Germline V CDR1 and CDR2: SGHTA, FQGNSA. V dropped 5 bases and J dropped 4; count of bases not matched to a gene: 5.